These 24 T cell receptor beta chains were sequenced from one sample in a study of metastatic and nonmetastatic thyroid tumors. Treatment of any kind had been given to no patient before thyroid surgery. TCRdb reassembled clones from the PCR reads with MiXCR. The data hold more than 40,000 clones, with 20% to 30% observed a single time. The sequenced sample was tumor tissue. These receptors were taken from a female donor with papillary thyroid cancer or a benign thyroid nodule (not recorded which). Some clones in this sample may be carry-over from other donors' samples.

In its sample, this clone was seen many times. The CDR3 spells CASKRGGQYSNQPQHF. The DNA of the CDR3 is TGTGCCAGCAAGAGGGGGGGACAGTATAGCAATCAGCCCCAGCATTTT. The chain combines TRBV6-2 or TRBV6-3 with TRBJ1-5, with 7 bases that match TRBD1. CDR1 MNHEY and CDR2 SVGEGT come from the germline V gene. Trimming removed 7 bases from V and 0 bases from J; junction bases left unmatched: 9. The CDR3 totals 16 residues.

Ten or more counts support this clone. The gene calls are TRBV5-1 and TRBJ1-2; a possible D gene is TRBD1 (5 bases). Germline assignment: CDR1 SGHRS and CDR2 YFSETQ. The CDR3 length is 15 residues. Trimming stripped 7 bases from V and 6 bases from J, with 22 bases between. In nucleotides, the CDR3 is TGCGCCAGCGGAAGCTTGGAGCCCGGGACGGATGGCTACACCTTC. It translates to CASGSLEPGTDGYTF.

This clone occurred many times. The chain joins TRBV20-1 to TRBJ2-3, with 7 bases lining up with TRBD1. Germline V gives CDR1 DFQATT, CDR2 SNEGSKA (reference sequence). Losses at the gene ends were 4 bases for V and 2 bases for J; bases not matched to a gene: 6. This CDR3 is 14 amino acids long. The CDR3 here is CSAKIDRATDTQYF. CDR3 nucleotides: TGCAGTGCTAAGATAGACAGGGCCACAGATACGCAGTATTTT.

This clone appeared many times. The V call is TRBV20-1, the J call TRBJ2-7; 9 bases match TRBD1. In germline, CDR1 is DFQATT, CDR2 SNEGSKA (reference sequence). The CDR3 length is 14 residues. The junction had 15 bases not matched to a gene; V was cut back by 6 bases and J by 9 bases. CDR3 sequence: CSAQRAGQGRGQYF. DNA of the CDR3: TGCAGTGCCCAGAGAGCGGGACAGGGAAGGGGGCAGTACTTC.

This clone appeared many times. The chain recombines TRBV4-1 with TRBJ2-3, with D tentatively TRBD1 (6 bases). Per germline, CDR1 MGHRA and CDR2 YSYEKL. V was shortened by 1 base and J by 0 bases, with 11 bases between the two germline ends. The CDR3 covers 16 residues. CDR3: CASSQVGRGSTDTQYF. The CDR3 nucleotides read TGCGCCAGCAGCCAAGTGGGCAGGGGAAGCACAGATACGCAGTATTTT.

A note on this clone: The junction departs from the called germline gene at one end, perhaps through a read error. The sample holds other DNA sequences that translate to the same CDR3. V and J are TRBV11-2 and TRBJ2-1; TRBD1 is a possible D gene (6 bases). Germline-derived CDR1 and CDR2 are SGHAT and FQNNGV. The CDR3 sequence is 18 residues long. The CDR3 region has the DNA TGTGCCAGTAGCTTAGTGGTTATCGGGACATCCGCTTACAATGAGCAGTTCTTC. This codes for CASSLVVIGTSAYNEQFF. Together with reference TRBV11-2 and TRBJ2-1, the CDR3 gives the full variable domain: EAGVAQSPRYKIIEKRQSVAFWCNPISGHATLYWYQQILGQGPKLLIQFQNNGVVDDSQLPKDRFSAERLKGVDSTLKIQPAKLEDSAVYLCASSLVVIGTSAYNEQFFGPGTRLTVL.

This clone has more than one count but fewer than ten. The chain is built from TRBV12-3 or TRBV12-4 and TRBJ1-2, with D tentatively TRBD1 (6 bases). Trimming cost V 6 bases and J 8 bases, with 19 bases left between them. The CDR3 totals 14 residues. As DNA, the CDR3 is TGTGCCAGCAGCAAAATGACAGGCGCGGAGGGCTACACCTTC. Amino acid sequence: CASSKMTGAEGYTF.

This clone was seen a few times. The V call is TRBV28, the J call TRBJ2-1; TRBD1 might be the D (6 bases). Germline values: CDR1 MDHEN, CDR2 SYDVKM. Trimming stripped 3 bases from V and 8 bases from J, with 8 bases between. The CDR3 is made up of 12 amino acids. This CDR3 reads CASSFYRDEQFF. CDR3 in DNA: TGTGCCAGCAGTTTCTACAGGGATGAGCAGTTCTTC.

The rearrangement joins TRBV29-1 to TRBJ2-2; D perhaps matches TRBD2 (6 bases). This CDR3 comprises 12 residues. Trimming left V 7 bases short and J 8 bases short, with 14 bases between. Germline V CDR1 and CDR2: SQVTM, ANQGSEA. DNA of the CDR3: TGCAGCGCTCGGACTATGGTTGGGGAGCTGTTTTTT. Translating it yields CSARTMVGELFF.

CDR3 region: CASSIGLGYYEQYF. The DNA of the CDR3 is TGTGCCAGTAGTATCGGACTAGGTTACTACGAGCAGTACTTC. This chain connects TRBV19 to TRBJ2-7; 7 bases line up with TRBD2. The CDR3 has 14 amino acids. Germline CDR1 reads LNHDA; CDR2 reads SQIVND (reference sequence). The junction had 5 bases not matched to a gene; V was cut back by 3 bases and J by 3 bases.

This clone was detected ten times or more. This sequence joins TRBV10-3 and TRBJ1-1; unclear D gene. Per the germline V gene, CDR1 is ENHRY and CDR2 is SYGVKD. This CDR3 spans 13 amino acids. V lost 4 bases to trimming and J lost 3 bases, with 9 bases between them. The CDR3 protein is CAISAAVDTEAFF. The CDR3 nucleotides read TGTGCCATCAGTGCCGCCGTGGACACTGAAGCTTTCTTT.

This rearrangement joins TRBV28 to TRBJ2-1; unclear D gene. The germline V and J ends were trimmed by 6 bases and 4 bases, with 13 bases remaining between them. Germline CDR1 MDHEN, CDR2 SYDVKM. The CDR3 loop spans 14 amino acids. CDR3 nucleotides: TGTGCCAGCAGGACACCTGACGGATACAATGAGCAGTTCTTC. Translating gives CASRTPDGYNEQFF.

This clone has just a few counts. A much larger clone sits a single nucleotide away, making a read error possible. The CDR3 DNA sequence: TGCAGTGCTCCCAGCGGGAGGTCCTCAGATACGCAGTATTTT. Protein product: CSAPSGRSSDTQYF. The chain employs TRBV20-1 and TRBJ2-3; the match to TRBD2 covers 9 bases. The CDR3 consists of 14 residues. J lost 4 bases, V lost 5 bases, and 7 bases had no gene match. Germline V CDR1 and CDR2: DFQATT, SNEGSKA (reference sequence).

V is TRBV10-3 and J is TRBJ1-3; TRBD1 is a possible D gene (5 bases). V lost 2 bases and J lost 2, with 19 bases in between. In germline, CDR1 is ENHRY, CDR2 SYGVKD. The CDR3 has 18 amino acids. CDR3 sequence (DNA): TGTGCCATCAGTGAGCGGTATAGGGGTACGAACCCTGGAAACACCATATATTTT. Translating it yields CAISERYRGTNPGNTIYF.

This clone was detected a few times. V is TRBV7-9 and J is TRBJ1-4, with 8 positions matching TRBD1. Germline trimming cut 5 bases from V and 8 bases from J; bases unmatched to any gene: 13. The CDR3 length is 16 residues. Germline loops: CDR1 SEHNR, CDR2 FQNEAQ (reference sequence). In DNA form, the CDR3 reads TGTGCCAGCAGCCAAAAGGACCAGGGGGCGCGAGAAAAACTGTTTTTT. Protein sequence: CASSQKDQGAREKLFF.

This clone was seen at least ten times. This chain joins TRBV2 and TRBJ1-2; TRBD1 matches at 8 bases. This CDR3 contains 15 residues. The junction had 4 bases not matched to a gene; V was cut back by 0 bases and J by 4 bases. CDR1 is SNHLY and CDR2 is FYNNEI in the germline V gene. CDR3: CASSEASGGVYGYTF. The CDR3 region has the DNA TGTGCCAGCAGTGAAGCGTCAGGGGGCGTCTATGGCTACACCTTC.

The V and J genes are TRBV28 and TRBJ2-7; D perhaps matches TRBD1 (5 bases). V lost 6 bases and J 0 bases, leaving 9 bases between the germline ends. CDR1 and CDR2 from the germline V gene are MDHEN and SYDVKM. The CDR3 sequence is 13 residues long. CDR3: CASSYRLSYEQYF. CDR3 nucleotide sequence: TGTGCCAGCAGCTACAGGCTCTCCTACGAGCAGTACTTC.

This clone has at least ten counts. V usage is TRBV11-3 and J usage is TRBJ1-1; D call uncertain. Germline values: CDR1 SGHNT, CDR2 YENEEA. The CDR3 runs to 19 residues. V was shortened by 0 bases and J by 4 bases, with 24 bases between the two germline ends. The CDR3 DNA is TGTGCCAGCAGCTTAGATCGGCCGTGGGAAGGGTCGAGGAGCACTGAAGCTTTCTTT. It yields the protein CASSLDRPWEGSRSTEAFF.

J is TRBJ1-2 and V is TRBV20-1; D might be TRBD1 (5 bases). Germline CDR1 reads DFQATT; CDR2 reads SNEGSKA (reference sequence). This CDR3 has 13 residues. V was cut by 4 bases and J by 4 bases, with 13 bases left in between. For the CDR3, the DNA is TGCAGTGCTAAATCAGGGTTCGGCTATGGCTACACCTTC. It is translated as CSAKSGFGYGYTF.

In its sample, this clone was seen many times. The gene calls are TRBV6-1 and TRBJ2-1, with TRBD2 identical over 15 bases. V trimming: 6 bases; J trimming: 5 bases; junction bases outside the gene matches: 5. This CDR3 region has 16 residues. The germline V gene has CDR1 MNHNS and CDR2 SASEGT. DNA of the CDR3: TGTGCCAGCAGCCGGGGACTAGCGGGAGGAAACAATGAGCAGTTCTTC. This sequence encodes CASSRGLAGGNNEQFF.

The table lists this clone with many counts. The chain employs TRBV7-2 and TRBJ2-5; 7 bases agree with TRBD2. The V gene's germline CDR1 is SGHTA and CDR2 FQGNSA. The CDR3 is made up of 15 amino acids. With V trimmed by 1 base and J by 2 bases, 4 bases remained unmatched. CDR3 sequence reads: CASSLVHGRQETQYF. The CDR3 DNA reads as TGTGCCAGCAGCTTAGTTCACGGGAGGCAAGAGACCCAGTACTTC.

V usage is TRBV27 and J usage is TRBJ1-1; D is uncertain. Germline V gives CDR1 MNHEY, CDR2 SMNVEV (reference sequence). V lost 10 bases and J lost 1, with 10 bases in between. CDR3 length: 12 amino acids. The CDR3 region has the DNA TGTGCCACCTTTCACGGGAACACTGAAGCTTTCTTT. Amino acid sequence: CATFHGNTEAFF.

This clone was counted at least ten times. This chain links TRBV7-9 with TRBJ2-1; 7 bases agree with TRBD2. The CDR3 length is 16 residues. V shed 1 base and J 5 bases; nucleotides not matched to a gene: 8. Germline V gene data show CDR1 as SEHNR and CDR2 as FQNEAQ (reference sequence). Here the CDR3 DNA reads TGTGCCAGCAGCTTAGGGGGAGGGAGGGGAGACAATGAGCAGTTCTTC. Protein sequence: CASSLGGGRGDNEQFF.

This clone was counted only a few times. The V call is TRBV25-1, the J call TRBJ1-6; D call uncertain. This CDR3 spans 16 amino acids. Between the trimmed V and J ends, which lost 3 bases and 6 bases, there was a span of 15 bases. Germline V gene lookup returns CDR1 MGHDK and CDR2 SYGVNS. CDR3 sequence (DNA): TGTGCCAGCAGTGATCCAGCACGAGGGCCTAATTCACCCCTCCACTTT. Amino acid sequence: CASSDPARGPNSPLHF.